This passage covers 4 T cell receptor beta chains from one sample sequenced in a study of T cells in Graves' hyperthyroidism and ophthalmopathy (dated by TCRdb to the late 2010s). Libraries came from multiplex PCR. Sequencing used an Illumina HiSeq 2000. TCR beta CDR3 regions were amplified from RNA transcripts. For the first round of RT-PCR on the TCR CDR3, the HTBI primer set was used together with the Qiagen OneStep RT-PCR kit. Starting from the raw public reads, TCRdb applied fastp trimming at Q25, assembled clones with MiXCR and retained in-frame beta chains. CDR3 protein sequences are deduplicated, and each keeps its most common genes and DNA. Recorded for this sample are approximately 370,000 distinct CDR3 sequences; about 15% of them occurred a single time. The ten largest clones take up about 31% of the sample. What was sequenced was blood. These receptors were taken from a woman under 40 with Graves' hyperthyroidism.

The V gene is TRBV9, the J gene TRBJ2-5, with 9 bases aligning to TRBD2. Trimming at V came to 0 bases and at J to 5 bases, leaving 8 bases not matched to a gene. The CDR3 spans 16 residues. From germline, CDR1 is SGDLS and CDR2 YYNGEE. CDR3: CASSVVAGGPRETQYF. The DNA for the CDR3 is TGTGCCAGCAGCGTAGTCGCGGGAGGGCCAAGGGAGACCCAGTACTTC.

As to this clonotype: A read error may explain this, as a much larger clone is one base away. The chain couples TRBV27 to TRBJ1-1; tentatively, D is TRBD1 (5 bases). The CDR3 is made up of 11 amino acids. Trimming pared 8 bases from V and 8 bases from J, leaving 12 bases between. Germline V gene sequence: CDR1 MNHEY, CDR2 SMNVEV (reference sequence). CDR3 region: CASCMGTEAFF. The CDR3 nucleotides read TGTGCCAGCTGTATGGGGACCGAAGCTTTCTTT.

This clonotype was detected only a few times. The V call is TRBV9, the J call TRBJ2-7; TRBD2 matches 12 bases. CDR3 size: 15 residues. Trimming cost V 3 bases and J 5 bases; bases outside gene matches: 6. Germline values: CDR1 SGDLS, CDR2 YYNGEE. The CDR3 loop is CASSDGLAGIDEQYF. The CDR3 coding sequence is TGTGCCAGCAGCGACGGACTAGCGGGAATCGACGAGCAGTACTTC.

This clonotype was counted many times. The J gene is TRBJ1-2, the V gene TRBV18; D gene uncertain. CDR1 is KGHSH, CDR2 LQKENI, per germline. The CDR3 runs 13 residues. Trimming took off 3 bases at V and 0 bases at J, with 5 bases between the two ends. DNA of the CDR3: TGTGCCAGCTCACCTGATGCTAACTATGGCTACACCTTC. Translation: CASSPDANYGYTF.